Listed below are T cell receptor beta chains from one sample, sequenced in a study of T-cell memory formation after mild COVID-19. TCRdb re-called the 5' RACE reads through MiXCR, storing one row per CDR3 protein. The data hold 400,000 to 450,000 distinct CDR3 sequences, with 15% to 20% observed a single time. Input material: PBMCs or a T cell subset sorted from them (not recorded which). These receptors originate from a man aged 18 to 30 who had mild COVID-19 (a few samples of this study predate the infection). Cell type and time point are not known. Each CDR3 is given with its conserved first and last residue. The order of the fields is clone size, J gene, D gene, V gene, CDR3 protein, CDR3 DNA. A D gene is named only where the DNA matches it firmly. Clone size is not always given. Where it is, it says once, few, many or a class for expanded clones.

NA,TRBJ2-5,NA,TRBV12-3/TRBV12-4,CASSPQGLQETQYF,TGTGCCAGCAGCCCCCAGGGCCTCCAAGAGACCCAGTACTTC
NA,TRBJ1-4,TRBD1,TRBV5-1,CASSFRQGALELFF,TGCGCCAGCAGCTTTCGACAGGGGGCCTTGGAACTGTTTTTT
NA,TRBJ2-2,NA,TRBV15,CATTLTVNTGELFF,TGTGCCACCACCCTGACGGTGAACACCGGGGAGCTGTTTTTT
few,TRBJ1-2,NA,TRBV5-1,CASSFGGTNYGYTF,TGCGCCAGCAGCTTCGGGGGAACTAACTATGGCTACACCTTC
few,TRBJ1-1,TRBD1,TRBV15,CATSSQTGVNTEAFF,TGTGCCACCAGCAGCCAGACAGGGGTGAACACTGAAGCTTTCTTT
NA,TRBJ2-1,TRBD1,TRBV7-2,CASSTGQGDYNEQFF,TGTGCCAGCAGCACGGGACAGGGCGACTACAATGAGCAGTTCTTC
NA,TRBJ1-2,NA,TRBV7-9,CASSPVDSYYGYTF,TGTGCCAGCAGCCCCGTCGACAGTTACTATGGCTACACCTTC
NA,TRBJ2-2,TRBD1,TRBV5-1,CASSFRPGQGSVELFF,TGCGCCAGCAGCTTTCGACCGGGACAGGGTTCCGTGGAGCTGTTTTTT
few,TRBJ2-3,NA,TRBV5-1,CASNPDGDTQYF,TGCGCCAGCAACCCCGACGGGGATACGCAGTATTTT
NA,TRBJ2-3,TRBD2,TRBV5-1,CASSSWTSGGADTQYF,TGCGCCAGCAGCTCGTGGACTAGCGGGGGGGCAGATACGCAGTATTTT
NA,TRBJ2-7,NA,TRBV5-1,CASSLLAESYEQYF,TGCGCCAGCAGCTTGTTGGCCGAATCCTACGAGCAGTACTTC
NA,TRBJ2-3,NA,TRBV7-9,CASSYLRTDTQYF,TGTGCCAGCAGTTACCTCCGCACAGATACGCAGTATTTT
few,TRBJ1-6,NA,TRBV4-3,CASSQEAMDSPLHF,TGCGCCAGCAGCCAAGAGGCGATGGATTCACCCCTCCACTTT
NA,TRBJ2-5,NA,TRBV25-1,CASSEWTTEQETQYF,TGTGCCAGCAGTGAATGGACAACTGAGCAAGAGACCCAGTACTTC
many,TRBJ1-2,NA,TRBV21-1,CASRRDGIGGYTF,TGTGCCAGCAGACGGGACGGGATTGGGGGCTACACCTTC
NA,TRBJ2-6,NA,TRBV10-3,CASTGFDGANVLTF,TGTGCCAGCACAGGGTTTGACGGGGCCAACGTCCTGACTTTC
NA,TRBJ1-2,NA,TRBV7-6,CASSPTPQGHYGYTF,TGTGCCAGCAGCCCAACGCCTCAGGGCCACTATGGCTACACCTTC
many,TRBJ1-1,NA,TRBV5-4,CASSFKSGGDTEAFF,TGTGCCAGCAGCTTCAAATCGGGGGGGGACACTGAAGCTTTCTTT
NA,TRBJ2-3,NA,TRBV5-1,CASSSRGSSTDTQYF,TGCGCCAGCAGCTCAAGGGGGTCTAGCACAGATACGCAGTATTTT
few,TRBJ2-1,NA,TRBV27,CDSSPNTNEQFF,TGTGACAGCAGTCCGAATACCAATGAGCAGTTCTTC
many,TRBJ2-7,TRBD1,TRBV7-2,CASSPQSGTGLEQYF,TGTGCCAGCAGCCCCCAATCCGGGACAGGGCTCGAGCAGTACTTC
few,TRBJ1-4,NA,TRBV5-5,CASRHPGGEKLFF,TGTGCCAGCAGACACCCCGGGGGAGAGAAACTGTTTTTT
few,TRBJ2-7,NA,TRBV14,CASSLWDKANEQYF,TGTGCCAGCAGCCTATGGGACAAAGCCAACGAGCAGTACTTC
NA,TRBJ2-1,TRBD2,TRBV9,CASSVVAGGVDEQFF,TGTGCCAGCAGCGTAGTCGCGGGGGGGGTAGATGAGCAGTTCTTC
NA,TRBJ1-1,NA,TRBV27,CASSFGSPGLAFF,TGTGCCAGCAGTTTTGGGTCACCGGGTTTAGCTTTCTTT
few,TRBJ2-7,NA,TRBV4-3,CASSQDALTAYEQYF,TGCGCCAGCAGCCAAGACGCCCTGACAGCCTACGAGCAGTACTTC
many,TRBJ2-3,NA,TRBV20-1,CSAATPGDVTDTQYF,TGCAGTGCCGCTACCCCCGGGGACGTCACAGATACGCAGTATTTT
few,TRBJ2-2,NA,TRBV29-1,CSVDRGDTGELFF,TGCAGCGTTGACAGGGGAGACACCGGGGAGCTGTTTTTT
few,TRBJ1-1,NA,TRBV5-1,CASSLTFVEGTEAFF,TGCGCCAGCAGCTTGACATTCGTGGAGGGCACTGAAGCTTTCTTT
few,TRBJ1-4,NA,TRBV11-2,CASSSTGRRSNEKLFF,TGTGCCAGCAGCTCCACTGGTAGGAGGTCTAATGAAAAACTGTTTTTT
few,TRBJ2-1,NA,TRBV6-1,CASSLGGTSRANEQFF,TGTGCCAGCAGTTTAGGCGGGACAAGTAGGGCCAATGAGCAGTTCTTC
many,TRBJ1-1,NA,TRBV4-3,CASSQDSSMNTEAFF,TGCGCCAGCAGCCAAGACTCCAGCATGAACACTGAAGCTTTCTTT
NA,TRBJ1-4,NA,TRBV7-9,CASSPLLRNSEKLFF,TGTGCCAGCAGCCCCTTGTTACGGAATAGTGAAAAACTGTTTTTT
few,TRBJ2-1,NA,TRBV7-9,CASSRRVAVPDNEQFF,TGTGCCAGCAGCCGCCGGGTAGCGGTACCTGACAATGAGCAGTTCTTC
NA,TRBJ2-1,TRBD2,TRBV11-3,CASSSVAEGSGVYNEQFF,TGTGCCAGCAGCTCGGTCGCAGAAGGGAGCGGGGTTTACAATGAGCAGTTCTTC
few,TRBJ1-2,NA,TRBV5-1,CASSQLVTGDYGYTF,TGCGCCAGCTCTCAGTTAGTGACAGGAGACTATGGCTACACCTTC
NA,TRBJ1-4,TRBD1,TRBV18,CASSLAPGQANEKLFF,TGTGCCAGCTCACTTGCCCCGGGACAGGCGAATGAAAAACTGTTTTTT
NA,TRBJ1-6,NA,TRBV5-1,CASSLVESGNNSPLHF,TGCGCCAGCAGCTTAGTGGAGTCAGGGAATAATTCACCCCTCCACTTT
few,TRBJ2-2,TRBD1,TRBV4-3,CASSRGTGLATGELFF,TGCGCCAGCAGCCGAGGGACAGGGCTTGCCACCGGGGAGCTGTTTTTT
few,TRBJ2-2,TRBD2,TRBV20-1,CSAERLAGGPDVGTGELFF,TGCAGTGCTGAGAGACTAGCGGGGGGGCCCGATGTAGGCACCGGGGAGCTGTTTTTT